A selection of T cell receptor beta chains follows, all from one sample in a study of blood T cell repertoires in COVID-19. The repertoire was sequenced with immunoSEQ multiplex PCR; TCRdb's copy has only in-frame clones and lacks some. The sample consists of 60,000 to 95,000 clones, around nine tenths of them appearing once. Sequenced material: peripheral blood. These receptors came from a human donor in a cohort sampled during active COVID-19. The CDR3 runs from the conserved cysteine through the conserved F or W. The order of the fields is D gene, J gene, clone size, V gene, CDR3 protein, CDR3 DNA. The D gene is left open where the match is weak. The size of a clone is reported for some rows only, either as once, few or many, or as a class for expanded clones.

D gene: NA; J gene: TRBJ1-5; clone size: NA; V gene: TRBV10-1; CDR3 protein: CASSENRDQPQHF; CDR3 DNA: TGCGCCAGCAGTGAGAACCGCGATCAGCCCCAGCATTTT
D gene: NA; J gene: TRBJ1-4; clone size: NA; V gene: TRBV6-5; CDR3 protein: CASTRGLDEKLFF; CDR3 DNA: TGTGCCAGCACACGGGGGTTGGATGAAAAACTGTTTTTT
D gene: NA; J gene: TRBJ1-2; clone size: NA; V gene: TRBV18; CDR3 protein: CASSPDRPGGYTF; CDR3 DNA: TGTGCCAGCTCACCAGACAGACCAGGAGGCTACACCTTC
D gene: TRBD1; J gene: TRBJ2-3; clone size: NA; V gene: TRBV18; CDR3 protein: CASSPRGQGPDTQYF; CDR3 DNA: TGTGCCAGCTCACCTAGGGGACAGGGTCCAGATACGCAGTATTTT
D gene: NA; J gene: TRBJ1-3; clone size: NA; V gene: TRBV5-6; CDR3 protein: CASSHRARNTIYF; CDR3 DNA: TGTGCCAGCAGCCACAGGGCGAGAAACACCATATATTTT
D gene: NA; J gene: TRBJ1-1; clone size: NA; V gene: TRBV7-8; CDR3 protein: CASSLVFGSHRQSTGTEAFF; CDR3 DNA: TGTGCCAGCAGCTTAGTGTTCGGGAGCCACCGACAGAGTACGGGCACTGAAGCTTTCTTT
D gene: NA; J gene: TRBJ2-1; clone size: NA; V gene: TRBV11-2; CDR3 protein: CASSLVVARGSYNEQFF; CDR3 DNA: TGTGCCAGCAGCTTAGTGGTGGCCAGGGGCTCCTACAATGAGCAGTTCTTC
D gene: TRBD1; J gene: TRBJ1-5; clone size: NA; V gene: TRBV6-2/TRBV6-3; CDR3 protein: CASTFSGTGNQPQHF; CDR3 DNA: TGTGCCAGCACTTTCTCCGGGACAGGCAATCAGCCCCAGCATTTT
D gene: NA; J gene: TRBJ1-5; clone size: NA; V gene: TRBV6-5; CDR3 protein: CASSYGEYQPQHF; CDR3 DNA: TGTGCCAGCAGTTACGGGGAGTATCAGCCCCAGCATTTT
D gene: NA; J gene: TRBJ2-5; clone size: NA; V gene: TRBV9; CDR3 protein: CASSVAGWQETQYF; CDR3 DNA: TGTGCCAGCAGCGTAGCAGGGTGGCAAGAGACCCAGTACTTC
D gene: TRBD2; J gene: TRBJ2-1; clone size: NA; V gene: TRBV7-2; CDR3 protein: CASSPGGGSYNEQFF; CDR3 DNA: TGTGCCAGCAGCCCCGGCGGGGGGTCTTACAATGAGCAGTTCTTC
D gene: NA; J gene: TRBJ1-6; clone size: NA; V gene: TRBV9; CDR3 protein: CASSVGSSYNSPLHF; CDR3 DNA: TGTGCCAGCAGCGTAGGGAGCTCCTATAATTCACCCCTCCACTTT
D gene: TRBD2; J gene: TRBJ2-5; clone size: NA; V gene: TRBV4-2; CDR3 protein: CASSQDGVAGSWAQYF; CDR3 DNA: TGTGCCAGCAGCCAAGATGGGGTAGCGGGTTCTTGGGCCCAGTACTTC
D gene: TRBD1; J gene: TRBJ1-1; clone size: NA; V gene: TRBV20-1; CDR3 protein: CSASGQGALMNTEAFF; CDR3 DNA: TGCAGTGCTAGTGGACAGGGGGCCCTCATGAACACTGAAGCTTTCTTT
D gene: NA; J gene: TRBJ1-2; clone size: NA; V gene: TRBV19; CDR3 protein: CASILSARGSGYTF; CDR3 DNA: TGTGCCAGTATCCTCTCTGCCAGGGGTTCCGGCTACACCTTC
D gene: TRBD1; J gene: TRBJ1-2; clone size: medium-sized; V gene: TRBV18; CDR3 protein: CASSTHLPTGGVGYGYTF; CDR3 DNA: TGTGCCAGCTCAACACATTTACCGACAGGGGGCGTTGGCTATGGCTACACCTTC
D gene: TRBD1; J gene: TRBJ1-3; clone size: NA; V gene: TRBV9; CDR3 protein: CASSATGDSGNTIYF; CDR3 DNA: TGTGCCAGCAGCGCGACAGGGGATAGTGGAAACACCATATATTTT
D gene: NA; J gene: TRBJ1-2; clone size: NA; V gene: TRBV11-2; CDR3 protein: CASSLGGAGQGYTF; CDR3 DNA: TGTGCCAGCAGCTTAGGCGGGGCAGGGCAAGGCTACACCTTC
D gene: NA; J gene: TRBJ2-2; clone size: NA; V gene: TRBV27; CDR3 protein: CASRAIRGGGTGELFF; CDR3 DNA: TGTGCCAGCAGAGCGATTAGGGGAGGTGGCACCGGGGAGCTGTTTTTT
D gene: NA; J gene: TRBJ2-1; clone size: NA; V gene: TRBV25-1; CDR3 protein: CASSEAGLVEQFF; CDR3 DNA: TGTGCCAGCAGTGAGGCCGGGTTGGTCGAGCAGTTCTTC
D gene: TRBD2; J gene: TRBJ2-1; clone size: NA; V gene: TRBV12-5; CDR3 protein: CASGLAVYNEQFF; CDR3 DNA: TGTGCTAGTGGACTAGCGGTTTACAATGAGCAGTTCTTC
D gene: NA; J gene: TRBJ1-4; clone size: NA; V gene: TRBV19; CDR3 protein: CASSIRQGGEKLFF; CDR3 DNA: TGTGCCAGTAGTATCCGACAAGGAGGTGAAAAACTGTTTTTT
D gene: NA; J gene: TRBJ1-1; clone size: NA; V gene: TRBV12-3/TRBV12-4; CDR3 protein: CASSLMGSTEAFF; CDR3 DNA: TGTGCCAGCAGTTTAATGGGGAGCACTGAAGCTTTCTTT
D gene: TRBD2; J gene: TRBJ2-3; clone size: NA; V gene: TRBV6-5; CDR3 protein: CASIPSGGTDTQYF; CDR3 DNA: TGTGCCAGCATTCCTAGCGGGGGGACAGATACGCAGTATTTT
D gene: TRBD1; J gene: TRBJ2-7; clone size: NA; V gene: TRBV6-5; CDR3 protein: CASSSPPTGSREQYF; CDR3 DNA: TGTGCCAGCAGTTCCCCCCCGACAGGGAGCAGGGAGCAGTACTTC
D gene: NA; J gene: TRBJ2-7; clone size: NA; V gene: TRBV30; CDR3 protein: CAWSVKVRHFYEQYF; CDR3 DNA: TGTGCCTGGAGTGTTAAAGTGAGGCACTTCTACGAGCAGTACTTC
D gene: NA; J gene: TRBJ1-5; clone size: NA; V gene: TRBV30; CDR3 protein: CAFNRGNQPQHF; CDR3 DNA: TGTGCCTTTAACAGGGGCAATCAGCCCCAGCATTTT
D gene: TRBD2; J gene: TRBJ2-5; clone size: NA; V gene: TRBV2; CDR3 protein: CASSTRLAGGQETQYF; CDR3 DNA: TGTGCCAGCAGTACCCGACTAGCGGGGGGCCAAGAGACCCAGTACTTC
D gene: NA; J gene: TRBJ2-1; clone size: NA; V gene: TRBV5-8; CDR3 protein: CASSLVVGLQNNEQFF; CDR3 DNA: TGTGCCAGCAGCTTGGTCGTGGGCCTGCAAAACAATGAGCAGTTCTTC
D gene: TRBD2; J gene: TRBJ2-1; clone size: NA; V gene: TRBV5-1; CDR3 protein: CATRLASSYNEQFF; CDR3 DNA: TGCGCCACAAGACTAGCGAGCTCCTACAATGAGCAGTTCTTC
D gene: NA; J gene: TRBJ2-3; clone size: few; V gene: TRBV12-5; CDR3 protein: CASGRGLISTDTQYF; CDR3 DNA: TGTGCTAGTGGTCGCGGACTGATTAGCACAGATACGCAGTATTTT
D gene: TRBD1; J gene: TRBJ1-4; clone size: NA; V gene: TRBV4-3; CDR3 protein: CASSQDIGTGNEKLFF; CDR3 DNA: TGCGCCAGCAGCCAAGATATAGGGACAGGGAATGAAAAACTGTTTTTT
D gene: TRBD1; J gene: TRBJ2-7; clone size: NA; V gene: TRBV7-3; CDR3 protein: CASSTGAAGEQYF; CDR3 DNA: TGTGCCTCCTCGACAGGGGCCGCGGGGGAGCAGTACTTC
D gene: TRBD2; J gene: TRBJ2-7; clone size: NA; V gene: TRBV6-2/TRBV6-3; CDR3 protein: CASSYSTSGGAYEQYF; CDR3 DNA: TGTGCCAGCAGTTACTCGACTAGCGGGGGGGCCTACGAGCAGTACTTC
D gene: TRBD2; J gene: TRBJ2-3; clone size: NA; V gene: TRBV7-8; CDR3 protein: CASSRGLAGAYTDTQYF; CDR3 DNA: TGTGCCAGCAGCCGTGGACTAGCGGGGGCTTACACAGATACGCAGTATTTT
D gene: NA; J gene: TRBJ2-7; clone size: NA; V gene: TRBV3-1/TRBV3-2; CDR3 protein: CASSQVRGAYEQYF; CDR3 DNA: TGTGCCAGCAGCCAAGTTCGGGGTGCCTACGAGCAGTACTTC
D gene: TRBD1; J gene: TRBJ2-5; clone size: NA; V gene: TRBV5-1; CDR3 protein: CASSPGQGGGRETQYF; CDR3 DNA: TGCGCCAGCAGCCCGGGACAGGGAGGGGGACGGGAGACCCAGTACTTC
D gene: TRBD1; J gene: TRBJ2-1; clone size: NA; V gene: TRBV7-7; CDR3 protein: CASSLTGYNEQFF; CDR3 DNA: TGTGCTAGCAGCTTGACAGGGTACAATGAGCAGTTCTTC
D gene: NA; J gene: TRBJ2-7; clone size: NA; V gene: TRBV5-4; CDR3 protein: CASSLVSSYEQYF; CDR3 DNA: TGTGCCAGCAGCTTGGTCAGCTCCTACGAGCAGTACTTC
D gene: TRBD1; J gene: TRBJ2-5; clone size: NA; V gene: TRBV7-2; CDR3 protein: CASSRQGQETQYF; CDR3 DNA: TGTGCCAGCAGCCGACAGGGGCAAGAGACCCAGTACTTC
D gene: NA; J gene: TRBJ1-2; clone size: NA; V gene: TRBV6-6; CDR3 protein: CASSGGKANYGYTF; CDR3 DNA: TGTGCCAGCAGTGGGGGGAAAGCTAACTATGGCTACACCTTC
D gene: NA; J gene: TRBJ1-1; clone size: NA; V gene: TRBV9; CDR3 protein: CASSAGGQLNTEAFF; CDR3 DNA: TGTGCCAGCAGCGCGGGAGGACAGCTGAACACTGAAGCTTTCTTT
D gene: TRBD1; J gene: TRBJ1-3; clone size: few; V gene: TRBV7-9; CDR3 protein: CATQGARGNTIYF; CDR3 DNA: TGTGCCACACAGGGGGCTCGAGGAAACACCATATATTTT
D gene: NA; J gene: TRBJ1-3; clone size: NA; V gene: TRBV10-1; CDR3 protein: CASGPQGSSGNTIYF; CDR3 DNA: TGCGCCAGCGGTCCGCAGGGGAGCTCTGGAAACACCATATATTTT
D gene: TRBD1; J gene: TRBJ2-5; clone size: NA; V gene: TRBV7-2; CDR3 protein: CASSSRTGEETQYF; CDR3 DNA: TGTGCCAGCAGCTCCCGGACAGGGGAGGAGACCCAGTACTTC
D gene: NA; J gene: TRBJ1-3; clone size: NA; V gene: TRBV19; CDR3 protein: CASTRGGRTPGNTIYF; CDR3 DNA: TGTGCCAGTACGAGGGGGGGGCGAACCCCTGGAAACACCATATATTTT
D gene: TRBD1; J gene: TRBJ1-1; clone size: NA; V gene: TRBV10-1; CDR3 protein: CASSEYQGARNTEAFF; CDR3 DNA: TGCGCCAGCAGTGAGTACCAGGGGGCGCGGAACACTGAAGCTTTCTTT
D gene: TRBD1; J gene: TRBJ1-2; clone size: NA; V gene: TRBV29-1; CDR3 protein: CSVEDDRATTGYTF; CDR3 DNA: TGCAGCGTTGAAGATGACAGGGCTACAACTGGCTACACCTTC
D gene: NA; J gene: TRBJ2-5; clone size: NA; V gene: TRBV7-2; CDR3 protein: CASGPFTGKQETQYF; CDR3 DNA: TGTGCCAGCGGGCCATTTACAGGAAAGCAAGAGACCCAGTACTTC
D gene: NA; J gene: TRBJ1-1; clone size: NA; V gene: TRBV5-1; CDR3 protein: CASNQQGENTEAFF; CDR3 DNA: TGCGCCAGCAACCAACAGGGAGAAAACACTGAAGCTTTCTTT
D gene: TRBD1; J gene: TRBJ1-5; clone size: NA; V gene: TRBV7-2; CDR3 protein: CASSWTGTGGNQPQHF; CDR3 DNA: TGTGCCAGCAGCTGGACCGGGACAGGGGGCAATCAGCCCCAGCATTTT
D gene: TRBD1; J gene: TRBJ2-1; clone size: NA; V gene: TRBV30; CDR3 protein: CAGMTGGNEQFF; CDR3 DNA: TGTGCCGGGATGACAGGGGGCAATGAGCAGTTCTTC
D gene: TRBD1; J gene: TRBJ1-2; clone size: NA; V gene: TRBV4-1; CDR3 protein: CASLHDPGQGAGGGYGYTF; CDR3 DNA: TGCGCCAGCTTACACGACCCGGGACAGGGGGCAGGGGGTGGCTATGGCTACACCTTC
D gene: TRBD1; J gene: TRBJ2-5; clone size: NA; V gene: TRBV6-5; CDR3 protein: CASSYSYATGPETQYF; CDR3 DNA: TGTGCCAGCAGTTACTCCTACGCGACAGGGCCAGAGACCCAGTACTTC
D gene: NA; J gene: TRBJ2-2; clone size: NA; V gene: TRBV5-4; CDR3 protein: CASSPTGQGDGELFF; CDR3 DNA: TGTGCCAGCAGCCCAACAGGACAAGGGGACGGGGAGCTGTTTTTT
D gene: TRBD1; J gene: TRBJ2-7; clone size: NA; V gene: TRBV7-2; CDR3 protein: CASSLPGQGAEEQYF; CDR3 DNA: TGTGCCAGCAGCTTACCGGGACAGGGGGCGGAAGAGCAGTACTTC
D gene: NA; J gene: TRBJ2-5; clone size: NA; V gene: TRBV30; CDR3 protein: CAWSPGQRSGETQYF; CDR3 DNA: TGTGCCTGGAGCCCCGGACAGCGCTCAGGAGAGACCCAGTACTTC
D gene: TRBD1; J gene: TRBJ1-2; clone size: NA; V gene: TRBV12-3/TRBV12-4; CDR3 protein: CASREQGARGYTF; CDR3 DNA: TGTGCCAGCAGAGAACAGGGGGCGCGAGGCTACACCTTC
D gene: TRBD1; J gene: TRBJ1-1; clone size: NA; V gene: TRBV5-5; CDR3 protein: CASSFPDRDRTEAFF; CDR3 DNA: TGTGCCAGCAGCTTCCCGGACAGGGATCGTACTGAAGCTTTCTTT
D gene: NA; J gene: TRBJ2-2; clone size: once; V gene: TRBV11-3; CDR3 protein: CASSLGLEGGELFF; CDR3 DNA: TGTGCCAGCAGCTTGGGTTTGGAGGGCGGGGAGCTGTTTTTT